This T cell receptor beta chain was sequenced for a study of human T cells and chemical hapten exposure. Overall study findings and caveats: No alteration of TCRs above 1 in 1000 frequency was seen with DPC sensitization.

This clonotype has at least ten counts. What it recognizes is unknown. Time point given: healthy volunteer bleed at 6 weeks. The authors extracted total RNA from unfractionated whole blood. The CDR3 totals 16 residues. Trimming cost V 0 bases and J 0 bases, with 10 bases left between them. Germline lookup yields CDR1 LGHNA and CDR2 YSLEER. Within the library, unique molecular identifiers were attached to each individual cDNA molecule. Original processing methods: Between about 23,224 and 750,000 TCRs appeared in each sample, and the median stood at 95,638. TCRdb re-called the RACE reads through MiXCR, storing one row per CDR3 protein. None of the V and J calls come from the authors' own analysis; TCRdb made them. Altogether about 77,000 distinct CDR3 sequences are present, around 9.3% being singletons, with the ten largest covering less than 2%.

This rearrangement joins TRBV4-3 to TRBJ2-3; no clear D gene. The specimen sequenced was whole blood. This clonotype was obtained from a female donor in good health. Some clones in this sample may be carry-over from other donors' samples. The CDR3 DNA reads as TGCGCCAGCAGCCAAGACGCGCAGACCAGCACAGATACGCAGTATTTT. This translates into CASSQDAQTSTDTQYF.